This TCR beta chain was documented in a study of blood T cell repertoires in COVID-19. Study summary: Sources were T cells, B-cell-depleted T cells, or PBMCs; the material itself was cDNA or gDNA.

Original data processing: Estimation of nucleated cell counts relied on the amplification of reference gene primers. The method was immunoSEQ multiplex PCR; TCRdb's version includes in-frame clones alone and lacks a portion of them. The V and J calls and clone size come from that table; D and trimming were worked out from the DNA. The data contain 400,000 or so clones, 85% to 90% of them singletons. This CDR3 has 15 residues. The germline gives CDR1 SGDLS, CDR2 YYNGEE. Trimming left V 5 bases short and J 5 bases short, with 18 bases between. While infection was still active, Seattle patients were enrolled and then followed longitudinally.

The chain joins TRBV9 to TRBJ2-3, with a weak D call TRBD1 (5 bases). Material for sequencing was peripheral blood. The sequence derives from a young man with COVID-19, enrolled during active disease. CDR3 coding DNA: TGTGCCAGCAGTCCTATTACAGGCGGCGGAGATACGCAGTATTTT. As protein: CASSPITGGGDTQYF.